Shown below are 25 T cell receptor beta chains from a single sample sequenced in a study of OX40 agonist ivuxolimab in advanced cancers. The repertoire was sequenced with immunoSEQ multiplex PCR; TCRdb's copy has only in-frame clones and lacks some. The sample lists under 20,000 clones, roughly four fifths seen once, with about 2.4% in the top ten. The sequenced sample was CD4+ or CD8+ T cells sorted from blood, obtained in a trial of the OX40 agonist ivuxolimab. These receptors originate from an adult with an advanced solid tumor such as melanoma, head and neck, liver or kidney cancer.

The V and J genes are TRBV5-8 and TRBJ2-3; maybe TRBD2 (5 bases). Germline CDR1 reads SGHTS; CDR2 reads YDEGEE. The CDR3 length is 13 residues. The V end was cut by 9 bases, the J end by 0 bases, with 11 bases between. This chain's CDR3 is CATGLRSTDTQYF. In DNA form, the CDR3 reads TGTGCCACAGGACTCAGGAGCACAGATACGCAGTATTTT.

This chain connects TRBV6-5 to TRBJ1-1, with 7 bases aligning to TRBD1. The CDR3 is 15 residues long. Germline CDR1 reads MNHEY; CDR2 reads SVGAGI. V shed 2 bases, J shed 0 bases, and the junction held 3 bases outside the gene matches. The CDR3 region is CASSYDGTVNTEAFF. DNA for the CDR3: TGTGCCAGCAGTTACGACGGGACAGTGAACACTGAAGCTTTCTTT.

The CDR3 protein is CASSQEAHYGYTF. The CDR3 DNA follows: TGTGCCAGCAGCCAGGAAGCTCACTATGGCTACACCTTC. This chain uses TRBV14 with TRBJ1-2; D is undetermined. Deletions cut 3 bases from V and 3 bases from J, with 8 bases between. Germline V lookup: CDR1 SGHDN, CDR2 FVKESK. The CDR3 is 13 amino acids.

This clone was picked up a small number of times. The chain carries TRBV18 and TRBJ1-5, with unresolved D. V shed 3 bases and J shed 3 bases, with 3 bases lying between them. The germline CDR1 and CDR2 sequences are KGHSH and LQKENI. The CDR3 length is 12 residues. As DNA, the CDR3 is TGTGCCAGCTCACCGGACAATCAGCCCCAGCATTTT. Amino acid sequence: CASSPDNQPQHF.

The chain has TRBV9 and TRBJ2-3, with TRBD2 identical over 8 bases. CDR1 and CDR2 (germline): SGDLS, YYNGEE. This CDR3 has 15 residues. The V gene end was trimmed by 2 bases and the J gene end by 1 base; junction bases not matched to a gene: 3. The CDR3 nucleotides are TGTGCCAGCAGCGTGACGGGAGGGGGCACAGATACGCAGTATTTT. Translating gives CASSVTGGGTDTQYF.

J is TRBJ2-5 and V is TRBV10-1; maybe TRBD2 (6 bases). The closer fit of TRBJ2-7 to the DNA end suggests the J call may be wrong. Germline V gives CDR1 WNHNN, CDR2 SYGVQD (reference sequence). The CDR3 has 14 amino acids. In DNA, the CDR3 is TGCGCCAGCAGTGCCGGGACTTACCCCTACGAGCAGTACTTC. Amino acid sequence: CASSAGTYPYEQYF.

This rearrangement joins TRBV6-6 to TRBJ2-1; D call uncertain. V shed 0 bases and J shed 6 bases, with 6 bases lying between them. Germline V gene lookup returns CDR1 MNHNY and CDR2 SVGAGI (reference sequence). The CDR3 length is 13 residues. CDR3 in DNA: TGTGCCAGCAGTTACTCGAGGAGCAATGAGCAGTTCTTC. Amino acid sequence: CASSYSRSNEQFF.

The chain carries TRBV5-4 and TRBJ2-2, with D possibly matching TRBD2 (5 bases). Germline CDR1 reads SGHNT; CDR2 reads YYREEE (reference sequence). The CDR3 extends over 15 amino acids. Trimming took 2 bases from V and 6 from J, leaving 14 bases between them. CDR3 sequence reads: CASSLVSGLAGELFF. As DNA, the CDR3 is TGTGCCAGCAGCTTAGTCTCGGGGTTGGCCGGGGAGCTGTTTTTT.

This sequence joins TRBV30 and TRBJ1-5; D might be TRBD1 (5 bases). The length of the CDR3 is 13 residues. The V end was cut by 1 base, the J end by 6 bases, with 10 bases between. The germline V gene has CDR1 GTSNPN and CDR2 SVGIG (reference sequence). The CDR3 is CAWSAAGGQPQHF. The CDR3 DNA reads as TGTGCCTGGAGTGCTGCGGGGGGTCAGCCCCAGCATTTT.

The chain is built from TRBV5-4 and TRBJ2-2, with 10 bases matching TRBD2. CDR1 is SGHNT, CDR2 YYREEE, per germline (reference sequence). The J segment lost 3 bases and the V segment lost 5 bases, leaving 4 bases of the junction unmatched. The length of the CDR3 is 15 residues. CDR3 amino acids: CASSSLAGDTGELFF. In nucleotides, the CDR3 is TGTGCCAGCAGTTCTCTAGCGGGAGACACCGGGGAGCTGTTTTTT. Supplemented by reference TRBV5-4 and TRBJ2-2, the full variable domain reads ETGVTQSPTHLIKTRGQQVTLRCSSQSGHNTVSWYQQALGQGPQFIFQYYREEENGRGNFPPRFSGLQFPNYSSELNVNALELDDSALYLCASSSLAGDTGELFFGEGSRLTVL.

The CDR3 is CSAQGNEKLFF. The CDR3, as DNA: TGCAGTGCCCAGGGGAACGAAAAACTGTTTTTT. The rearrangement joins TRBV20-1 to TRBJ1-4; D is perhaps TRBD1 (6 bases). CDR3 length: 11 residues. The V end was cut by 6 bases, the J end by 8 bases, with 10 bases between. Per germline, CDR1 DFQATT and CDR2 SNEGSKA (reference sequence).

This rearrangement joins TRBV5-1 to TRBJ1-4; D unresolved. CDR1 is SGHRS and CDR2 is YFSETQ in the germline V gene. The V and J ends lost 3 bases and 8 bases respectively, with 20 bases between them. The CDR3 covers 16 residues. The CDR3 sequence is CASSSNPSQVGEKLFF. The CDR3, as DNA: TGCGCCAGCAGCTCTAACCCTTCGCAAGTCGGCGAAAAACTGTTTTTT.

The V gene is TRBV27, the J gene TRBJ2-7; TRBD1 is a possible D gene (6 bases). Trimming took off 5 bases at V and 6 bases at J, with 17 bases between the two ends. The CDR3 spans 14 residues. In germline, CDR1 is MNHEY, CDR2 SMNVEV (reference sequence). As DNA, the CDR3 is TGTGCCAGCAGTCAACAGGGTTTCAGCTTCGAGCAGTACTTC. Its translation: CASSQQGFSFEQYF.

The chain recombines TRBV6-1 with TRBJ2-7; D might be TRBD1 (5 bases). V dropped 1 base and J dropped 6 bases, with 10 bases sitting between them. The germline V gene encodes CDR1 MNHNS and CDR2 SASEGT. The CDR3 is 13 amino acids. Here the CDR3 reads CASSEEGRGEQYF. CDR3 sequence (DNA): TGTGCCAGCAGTGAAGAGGGAAGGGGCGAGCAGTACTTC.

The rearrangement uses TRBV28 and TRBJ2-7; 11 bases match TRBD1. In germline, CDR1 is MDHEN, CDR2 SYDVKM. Trimming took 5 bases from V and 4 from J; bases not matched to a gene: 4. This CDR3 is built from 14 residues. This CDR3 reads CASSIGQGAYEQYF. The CDR3 nucleotides read TGTGCCAGCAGTATAGGACAGGGGGCTTACGAGCAGTACTTC.

This clone was detected only a few times. The V call is TRBV30, the J call TRBJ2-6; 8 nucleotides agree with TRBD1. Germline V gives CDR1 GTSNPN, CDR2 SVGIG (reference sequence). CDR3 size: 17 residues. V lost 2 bases, J lost 2 bases, and 8 bases stayed unmatched. This CDR3 is CAWSPGQGGTGANVLTF. The CDR3 DNA follows: TGTGCCTGGAGTCCCGGACAGGGAGGTACTGGGGCCAACGTCCTGACTTTC.

J is TRBJ2-1 and V is TRBV4-3; 8 positions agree with TRBD1. This CDR3 region has 16 residues. The V and J ends lost 1 base and 6 bases, in that order; junction bases with no gene match: 8. Germline V gives CDR1 LGHNA, CDR2 YSLEER. In DNA form, the CDR3 reads TGCGCCAGCAGCCAAGCAGGCAGGGGGCGGTTCAATGAGCAGTTCTTC. Amino acids: CASSQAGRGRFNEQFF.

The rearrangement joins TRBV4-3 to TRBJ2-7, with 12 bases aligning to TRBD2. CDR1 and CDR2 (germline): LGHNA, YSLEER. J lost 2 bases, V lost 1 base, and 9 bases had no gene match. This CDR3 has 18 residues. The CDR3 bases are TGCGCCAGCAGCCAAGCTCGGACTAGCGGGATTAGAGCCTACGAGCAGTACTTC. Translated: CASSQARTSGIRAYEQYF.

The chain joins TRBV11-2 to TRBJ2-4; TRBD1 matches 8 bases. V shed 4 bases, J shed 7 bases, and the junction held 3 bases outside the gene matches. The CDR3 runs to 13 residues. Germline V gene lookup returns CDR1 SGHAT and CDR2 FQNNGV. The CDR3 spells CASSSDRGNIQYF. CDR3 nucleotide sequence: TGTGCCAGCAGCTCCGACAGGGGCAACATTCAGTACTTC.

This chain connects TRBV6-6 to TRBJ2-2; D gene ambiguous. From germline, CDR1 is MNHNY and CDR2 SVGAGI (reference sequence). The V end lost 6 bases, the J end lost 1 base, and 6 bases lay between the germline ends. The CDR3 consists of 13 residues. CDR3 sequence reads: CASRLGNTGELFF. As DNA, the CDR3 is TGTGCCAGCAGGCTAGGGAACACCGGGGAGCTGTTTTTT.

This clone was counted a single time. This chain joins TRBV7-3 and TRBJ2-7, with D unclear. Per the germline V gene, CDR1 is SGHTA and CDR2 is FQGTGA. The ends were cut back, 2 bases at V and 9 bases at J, with 11 bases in the middle. This CDR3 is 12 amino acids long. The CDR3 spells CASSLASTGQYF. Written as DNA, the CDR3 is TGTGCCAGCAGCTTAGCGTCGACCGGGCAGTACTTC.

Only a few counts were recorded for this clone. Additional DNA sequences in this sample encode the identical CDR3. The rearrangement uses TRBV28 and TRBJ1-2; no reliable D call. Trimming took 2 bases from V and 4 from J, leaving 5 bases between them. This CDR3 has 12 residues. Looked up from germline, CDR1 is MDHEN and CDR2 is SYDVKM. Here the CDR3 reads CASSLGSYGYTF. The CDR3 nucleotides are TGTGCCAGCAGTTTAGGCTCCTATGGCTACACCTTC.

This clone has just one count. CDR3 loop: CASSVEGVLGTEAFF. CDR3 in DNA: TGTGCCAGCAGCGTTGAGGGGGTATTGGGGACTGAAGCTTTCTTT. The V call is TRBV9, the J call TRBJ1-1; tentative D call: TRBD1 (6 bases). V was cut by 2 bases and J by 5 bases, with 16 bases left in between. The CDR3 spans 15 residues. Germline V gene sequence: CDR1 SGDLS, CDR2 YYNGEE.

V is TRBV21-1 and J is TRBJ2-3; the listed D gene, TRBD2, was not tested against the DNA. TRBV21-1 corresponds to a pseudogene. The CDR3 has 16 amino acids. CDR3: CANIGGGLAHTDTQYF. CDR3 sequence (DNA): TGTGCCAACATCGGTGGAGGACTAGCTCACACAGATACGCAGTATTTT.

This chain joins TRBV28 and TRBJ2-7, with 13 bases identical to TRBD2. Germline V lookup: CDR1 MDHEN, CDR2 SYDVKM. V was clipped by 6 bases and J by 6 bases; unmatched bases: 5. The CDR3 consists of 14 residues. The CDR3 DNA is TGTGCCAGCAGCCGGACTAGCGGGAGTACCGAGCAGTACTTC. Residues: CASSRTSGSTEQYF.